This TCR beta chain appears in the sequencing data of a study of beta chain features in type 1 diabetes. Per donor, one heparinised blood draw averaged roughly 110 mL. The authors reverse transcribed all of the isolated RNA, so sequencing captured expressed TCRB transcripts. Produced via immunoSEQ multiplex PCR; TCRdb's table is partial and in-frame only. The table records about 340,000 clones, about 14% of them present only once. This clone has only a few counts. Antigen unknown. J gave up 1 base and V 4 bases, and 4 bases lay outside the gene matches. Looked up from germline, CDR1 is SGHNT and CDR2 is YYREEE (reference sequence). The CDR3 spans 15 residues. Study-wide findings and caveats: Reduced insertions and increased deletions marked VDJ junctions in type 1 diabetes patients. Type 1 diabetes patients had moderately but significantly shorter TCRB CDR3s in all four CD4+ subsets.

The V gene is TRBV5-4, the J gene TRBJ2-3; 9 bases align to TRBD2. Input material: naive CD4+ T cells from blood. The source of this sequence is a woman younger than 30 with type 1 diabetes. CDR3 in amino acids: CASSPAGGRTDTQYF. CDR3 coding DNA: TGTGCCAGCAGCCCAGCGGGAGGTCGCACAGATACGCAGTATTTT. Full variable domain (remainder filled in from reference TRBV5-4 and TRBJ2-3): ETGVTQSPTHLIKTRGQQVTLRCSSQSGHNTVSWYQQALGQGPQFIFQYYREEENGRGNFPPRFSGLQFPNYSSELNVNALELDDSALYLCASSPAGGRTDTQYFGPGTRLTVL.